The T cell receptor beta chain described here comes from a study of OX40 agonist ivuxolimab in advanced cancers. Findings of the study overall: Expanded peripheral T cells had an undetermined antigen specificity. Clonal expansion among partial responders at 0.1-3.0 mg/kg ranked near the lowest. Relative to CD4+ cells, CD8+ T cells on average had more expanded clones.

Trimming removed 5 bases at V and 7 bases at J, with 12 bases between. Germline V lookup: CDR1 MNHNY, CDR2 SVGAGI (reference sequence). The CDR3 sequence is 12 residues long. About this clone itself: The antigen is unknown.

Method: immunoSEQ multiplex PCR; TCRdb's copy keeps in-frame clones and lacks some. The repertoire consists of about 120,000 clones, with around 89% occurring once and the leading ten covering more than 0.45%. The TCR comes from an adult with an advanced solid tumor such as melanoma, head and neck, liver or kidney cancer. The material was CD4+ or CD8+ T cells sorted from blood, obtained in a trial of the OX40 agonist ivuxolimab. The chain recombines TRBV6-6 with TRBJ2-7, with D perhaps matching TRBD1 or TRBD2 (7 bases each). CDR3 amino acids: CASSQGGYEQYF. The CDR3 DNA reads as TGTGCCAGCAGTCAGGGGGGGTATGAGCAGTACTTC.